The 7 T cell receptor beta chains in this list originate from one sample, sequenced in a study of T cell responses to AZD1222 COVID-19 vaccine. Libraries were prepared by immunoSEQ multiplex PCR; TCRdb keeps only in-frame clonotypes and omits some of them. Of 100,000 to 120,000 clones in the sample, 81% were seen once. The sample here was peripheral blood, taken on day 0 of AZD1222 vaccination. The receptors stem from an adult in good health.

The chain combines TRBV5-4 with TRBJ2-5; D is uncertain. Trimming took off 1 base at V and 5 bases at J, with 9 bases between the two ends. This CDR3 comprises 13 residues. Germline values: CDR1 SGHNT, CDR2 YYREEE (reference sequence). The CDR3 protein is CASSLKNGETQYF. DNA for the CDR3: TGTGCCAGCAGCTTGAAGAATGGGGAGACCCAGTACTTC.

The genes are TRBV6-5 and TRBJ1-1; no reliable D call. Germline V gene lookup returns CDR1 MNHEY and CDR2 SVGAGI. The V and J ends lost 0 bases and 8 bases respectively, with 10 bases between them. The CDR3 is 13 amino acids. Here the CDR3 reads CASSYSTTQEAFF. The CDR3 region has the DNA TGTGCCAGCAGTTACTCGACGACACAGGAAGCTTTCTTT.

V usage is TRBV4-3 and J usage is TRBJ2-3; 8 bases align to TRBD2. The ends lost 1 base at V and 6 bases at J; junction bases unmatched: 15. In germline, CDR1 is LGHNA, CDR2 YSLEER. The CDR3 is 18 amino acids. Here the CDR3 reads CASSQGQLAAVGGDTQYF. In DNA form, the CDR3 reads TGCGCCAGCAGCCAAGGACAACTAGCGGCGGTGGGCGGGGATACGCAGTATTTT.

Comment on this clone: Relative to the germline gene, one junction end is altered; a read error may explain this. The V call is TRBV5-1, the J call TRBJ2-7; 9 bases map to TRBD2. Germline V gene lookup returns CDR1 SGHRS and CDR2 YFSETQ. This CDR3 contains 15 residues. The CDR3 nucleotides read TGCGCCCGCAGCTTGCGGGCGGGGGGGCTTAACGAGCAGTACTTC. As protein: CARSLRAGGLNEQYF.

The gene calls are TRBV7-3 and TRBJ2-2, with D unresolved. V was trimmed by 5 bases and J by 7 bases, leaving 8 bases between them. The CDR3 runs 12 residues. Germline CDR1 and CDR2: SGHTA and FQGTGA. CDR3 in amino acids: CASSIYNGELFF. DNA for the CDR3: TGTGCCAGCAGCATTTACAACGGGGAGCTGTTTTTT.

The chain links TRBV23-1 to TRBJ2-5; 8 bases fit TRBD1. TRBV23-1 falls under the ORF class, with uncertain function. J lost 4 bases, V lost 3 bases, and 7 bases had no gene match. The CDR3 runs 15 residues. This CDR3 is CASSQTTGERETQYF. CDR3 coding DNA: TGCGCCAGCAGTCAGACGACAGGGGAGAGAGAGACCCAGTACTTC.

This chain connects TRBV5-1 to TRBJ2-3, with a tentative D call TRBD2 (5 bases). V gave up 7 bases and J gave up 2 bases, with 17 bases separating them. There are 15 residues in the CDR3. Germline CDR1 reads SGHRS; CDR2 reads YFSETQ. The CDR3 region has the DNA TGCGCCAGCCGAACTGCGGGCAGACCCACAGATACGCAGTATTTT. Amino acid sequence: CASRTAGRPTDTQYF. The full variable domain, completed using reference TRBV5-1 and TRBJ2-3, is KAGVTQTPRYLIKTRGQQVTLSCSPISGHRSVSWYQQTPGQGLQFLFEYFSETQRNKGNFPGRFSGRQFSNSRSEMNVSTLELGDSALYLCASRTAGRPTDTQYFGPGTRLTVL.